The 4 T cell receptor beta chains below were found in one sample sequenced in a study of shared clonotypes between healthy human individuals. The table came from immunoSEQ multiplex PCR; TCRdb's copy has only in-frame clones and leaves some out. Of 2 million to 3 million clones in the sample, over 85% were seen once. The source material was naive CD4+ T cells from PBMCs. Specified subset: CD45RA+ positively selected. Every receptor here comes from a man in his late teens or twenties in good health. Some clones in this sample may be carry-over from other donors' samples.

The rearrangement links TRBV27 to TRBJ1-3, with D possibly being TRBD1 (6 bases). The CDR3 has 15 amino acids. Trimming removed 5 bases from V and 2 bases from J, with 13 bases in between. Germline V CDR1 and CDR2: MNHEY, SMNVEV (reference sequence). The CDR3 is CASSPTGPPGNTIYF. CDR3 nucleotides: TGTGCCAGCAGTCCTACAGGGCCCCCTGGAAACACCATATATTTT.

This chain joins TRBV6-6 and TRBJ2-5; tentatively, D is TRBD2 (5 bases). Germline assignment: CDR1 MNHNY and CDR2 SVGAGI (reference sequence). The V end was cut by 4 bases, the J end by 2 bases, with 8 bases between. The length of the CDR3 is 13 residues. The CDR3 protein is CASSWSGQETQYF. The CDR3 nucleotides read TGTGCCAGCAGTTGGTCGGGGCAAGAGACCCAGTACTTC.

This chain links TRBV2 with TRBJ2-7, with D hard to call. Germline assignment: CDR1 SNHLY and CDR2 FYNNEI. The CDR3 contains 15 residues. Trimming took 4 bases from V and 1 from J, leaving 14 bases between them. The CDR3 DNA sequence: TGTGCCAGCAGTGGCCGGCAGCCGATTTCCTACGAGCAGTACTTC. Amino acids: CASSGRQPISYEQYF.

The rearrangement joins TRBV4-1 to TRBJ2-7, with D tentatively TRBD2 (5 bases). Between the trimmed V and J ends, which lost 6 bases and 5 bases, there was a span of 17 bases. This CDR3 is built from 14 residues. Germline CDR1 MGHRA, CDR2 YSYEKL. For the CDR3, the DNA is TGCGCCAGCAGTTCCTTAGAGGGCCCCCACGAGCAGTACTTC. It translates to CASSSLEGPHEQYF.